This T cell receptor beta chain emerged from a study of shared clonotypes between healthy human individuals. Points from the study as a whole: Rarefaction gave evidence that sorted-subset sequencing remained incomplete despite large depth.

The repertoire was sequenced with immunoSEQ multiplex PCR; TCRdb's copy has only in-frame clones and lacks some. Of over 1.5 million clones in the sample, about 98% are singletons; the top ten hold approximately 0.45%. The CDR3 contains 14 residues. Germline V CDR1 and CDR2: MDHEN, SYDVKM. V gave up 2 bases and J gave up 1 base, with 6 bases separating them. In regard to this clone: Its antigen is undetermined.

Investigators divided CD4+ cells into CD45RA+ naive and CD45RA-negative memory subsets. Source material: naive CD4+ T cells sorted from blood. As to subset: CD45RA+ positively selected. This chain joins TRBV28 and TRBJ2-4, with D possibly being TRBD2 (5 bases). The receptor comes from a man aged 25-45 years in good health. CDR3 amino acids: CASSLVAAKNIQYF. CDR3 coding DNA: TGTGCCAGCAGTTTAGTAGCGGCCAAAAACATTCAGTACTTC.